Listed here are 9 T cell receptor beta chains from one sample, sequenced in a study of T cell responses to AZD1222 COVID-19 vaccine. Some clones are missing from TCRdb's copy, which holds only in-frame ones; the method was immunoSEQ multiplex PCR. The sample holds about 130,000 clones, about nine tenths seen once. Material: peripheral blood, obtained on day 0 of AZD1222 vaccination. These receptors all come from an adult in good health.

The V call is TRBV15, the J call TRBJ2-3, with D uncertain. This CDR3 contains 15 residues. Germline CDR1 reads LNHNV; CDR2 reads YYDKDF (reference sequence). Trimming removed 0 bases from V and 5 bases from J, with 12 bases in between. The CDR3: CATSRDRLVGDTQYF. CDR3 nucleotide sequence: TGTGCCACCAGCAGAGATAGACTTGTAGGAGATACGCAGTATTTT. The variable domain in full, with the rest retrieved from reference TRBV15 and TRBJ2-3, is DAMVIQNPRYQVTQFGKPVTLSCSQTLNHNVMYWYQQKSSQAPKLLFHYYDKDFNNEADTPDNFQSRRPNTSFCFLDIRSPGLGDTAMYLCATSRDRLVGDTQYFGPGTRLTVL.

This clone showed up just a few times. The chain carries TRBV5-5 and TRBJ2-7; 7 bases fit TRBD1. This CDR3 has 15 residues. Germline assignment: CDR1 SGHKS and CDR2 YYEKEE (reference sequence). V shed 0 bases and J 3 bases; nucleotides not matched to a gene: 6. CDR3 sequence (DNA): TGTGCCAGCAGCTTGGAGGGGGACAGACGCTACGAGCAGTACTTC. This gives the protein CASSLEGDRRYEQYF.

The rearrangement uses TRBV12-5 and TRBJ1-1; 8 nucleotides align to TRBD1. The length of the CDR3 is 13 residues. Germline lookup yields CDR1 LGHNT and CDR2 FRNRAP. Unmatched junction bases numbered 8, after V lost 9 bases and J lost 5 bases. In DNA, the CDR3 is TGTGCTAGCCAAGACAGGGGTAGGACTGAAGCTTTCTTT. Protein: CASQDRGRTEAFF.

This clone was seen once. The rearrangement joins TRBV7-9 to TRBJ1-1; D gene unclear. The CDR3 spans 15 residues. V was clipped by 2 bases and J by 0 bases, with 10 bases between them. CDR1 is SEHNR, CDR2 FQNEAQ, per germline (reference sequence). The CDR3 loop reads CASSLPGTLNTEAFF. The CDR3 nucleotides are TGTGCCAGCAGCTTACCAGGAACTTTGAACACTGAAGCTTTCTTT.

The V call is TRBV27, the J call TRBJ1-4; tentatively, D is TRBD1 (6 bases). This CDR3 is 17 amino acids long. The germline V gene encodes CDR1 MNHEY and CDR2 SMNVEV (reference sequence). With 3 bases removed from V and 0 bases from J, the gap between germline ends came to 14 bases. CDR3 bases: TGTGCCAGCAGTTTTGGTGGGGGGCCGCCAACTAATGAAAAACTGTTTTTT. Protein product: CASSFGGGPPTNEKLFF.

This clone has just one count. The chain has TRBV5-4 and TRBJ1-2, with 7 bases fitting TRBD1. The CDR3 totals 14 residues. Germline V lookup: CDR1 SGHNT, CDR2 YYREEE (reference sequence). J was trimmed by 3 bases and V by 4 bases; bases with no gene match: 6. The CDR3: CASSQQGNDYGYTF. CDR3 nucleotides: TGTGCCAGCAGCCAACAGGGGAATGACTATGGCTACACCTTC.

The table lists this clone with a count of one. The chain links TRBV7-9 to TRBJ1-1; D uncertain. The V gene's germline CDR1 is SEHNR and CDR2 FQNEAQ (reference sequence). V was clipped by 1 base and J by 3 bases, with 9 bases between them. This CDR3 has 14 amino acids. The CDR3 DNA reads TGTGCCAGCAGCTTAGGGACCGGGGACACTGAAGCTTTCTTT. Residues: CASSLGTGDTEAFF.

The V call is TRBV7-9, the J call TRBJ1-1; D is undetermined. Trimming took 0 bases from V and 0 from J, leaving 11 bases between them. CDR1 and CDR2 from the germline V gene are SEHNR and FQNEAQ (reference sequence). There are 16 residues in the CDR3. CDR3 nucleotides: TGTGCCAGCAGCTTAGCATCCGGCGGCCTGAACACTGAAGCTTTCTTT. This encodes CASSLASGGLNTEAFF.

V is TRBV5-6 and J is TRBJ1-2; D remains ambiguous. The CDR3 sequence is 13 residues long. V was clipped by 2 bases and J by 4 bases, with 9 bases between them. Looked up from germline, CDR1 is SGHDT and CDR2 is YYEEEE. Written as DNA, the CDR3 is TGTGCCAGCAGCTTTGGCCAGTTCTATGGCTACACCTTC. Its translation is CASSFGQFYGYTF.